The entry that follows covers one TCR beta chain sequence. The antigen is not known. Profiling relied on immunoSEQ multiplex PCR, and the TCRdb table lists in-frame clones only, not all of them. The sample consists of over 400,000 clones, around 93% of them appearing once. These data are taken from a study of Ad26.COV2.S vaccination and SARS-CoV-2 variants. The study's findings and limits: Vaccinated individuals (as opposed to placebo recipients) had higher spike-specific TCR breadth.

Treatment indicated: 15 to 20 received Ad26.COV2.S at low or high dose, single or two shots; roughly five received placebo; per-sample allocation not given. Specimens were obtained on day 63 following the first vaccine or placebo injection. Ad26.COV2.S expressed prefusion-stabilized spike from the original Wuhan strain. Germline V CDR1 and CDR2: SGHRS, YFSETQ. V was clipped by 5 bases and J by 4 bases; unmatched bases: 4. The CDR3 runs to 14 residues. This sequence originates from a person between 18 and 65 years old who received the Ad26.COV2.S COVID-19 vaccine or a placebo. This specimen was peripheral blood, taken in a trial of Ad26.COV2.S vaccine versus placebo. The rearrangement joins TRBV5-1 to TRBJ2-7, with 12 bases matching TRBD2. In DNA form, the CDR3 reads TGCGCCAGCAGGGGACTAGCGGGTGCATACGAGCAGTACTTC. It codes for CASRGLAGAYEQYF.